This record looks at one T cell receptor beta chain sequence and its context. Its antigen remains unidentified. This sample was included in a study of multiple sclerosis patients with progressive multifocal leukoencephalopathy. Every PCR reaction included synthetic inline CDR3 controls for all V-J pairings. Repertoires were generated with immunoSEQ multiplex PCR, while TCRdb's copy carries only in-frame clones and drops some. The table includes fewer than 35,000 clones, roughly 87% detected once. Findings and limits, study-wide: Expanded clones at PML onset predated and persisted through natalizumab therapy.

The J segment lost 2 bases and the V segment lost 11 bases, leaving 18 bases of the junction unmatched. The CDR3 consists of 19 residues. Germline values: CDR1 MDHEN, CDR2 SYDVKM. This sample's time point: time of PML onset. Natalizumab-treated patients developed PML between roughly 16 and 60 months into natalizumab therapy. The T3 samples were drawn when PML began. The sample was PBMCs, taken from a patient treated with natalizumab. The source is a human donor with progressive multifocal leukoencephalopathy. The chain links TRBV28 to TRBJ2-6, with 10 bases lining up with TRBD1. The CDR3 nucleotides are TGTGCCCGCGGAGGCTATGCAGGACAGGGGGGAGCTGGGGCCAACGTCCTGACTTTC. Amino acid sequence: CARGGYAGQGGAGANVLTF.